What follows is one T cell receptor (beta chain) and its context. The antigen is unknown. This sample is part of a study of cytomegalovirus exposure and HLA in healthy donors. Whole-study results and caveats: Productive rates of about 87% or about 30% were seen for most TCR beta V segments in an earlier analysis. CMV serostatus was the only immune exposure information that was available.

PCR used 60 Vbeta primers and 13 Jbeta primers. Original analysis: Per a later analysis, the number of unique TCR beta chains was roughly 83 million, of which 8.5 million to 11 million were shared. Profiling relied on immunoSEQ multiplex PCR, and the TCRdb table lists in-frame clones only, not all of them. Clone size and V and J calls were adopted from that table, with D and trimming inferred from the DNA. This table holds 110,000 to 150,000 clones, approximately 82% found once. J lost 6 bases, V lost 3 bases, and 5 bases had no gene match. CDR3 length: 13 amino acids. The germline V gene has CDR1 LNHDA and CDR2 SQIVND (reference sequence).

The chain combines TRBV19 with TRBJ2-7; 7 bases fit TRBD1. Input material: PBMCs. This sequence was found in a woman aged 55 to 70 in good health and CMV-seropositive. The CDR3 sequence: CASSMENRGEQYF. The CDR3 nucleotides read TGTGCCAGTAGTATGGAGAACAGGGGCGAGCAGTACTTC.